The 22 T cell receptor beta chains below were found in one sample sequenced in a study of identical twins. TCRdb reprocessed the 5' RACE reads via MiXCR and lists one record per CDR3 protein. The table includes roughly 540,000 distinct CDR3 sequences, 20% to 25% detected once. These data also formed part of another study, on T cells expressing NK-cell markers.

Sequenced sample: CD4+ T cells sorted from blood. The receptors were gathered from a young woman in good health.

This clonotype came up a few times. The chain links TRBV5-1 to TRBJ2-1; tentative D call: TRBD2 (5 bases). CDR3 length equals 12 residues. CDR1 is SGHRS and CDR2 is YFSETQ in the germline V gene. Deletions cut 4 bases from V and 5 bases from J, with 7 bases between. DNA for the CDR3: TGCGCCAGCAGCCGGGAACACAATGAGCAGTTCTTC. Amino acids: CASSREHNEQFF.

The V call is TRBV20-1, the J call TRBJ2-5, with no clear D. The CDR3 has 13 residues. CDR1 and CDR2 (germline): DFQATT, SNEGSKA (reference sequence). V was clipped by 6 bases and J by 1 base, with 12 bases between them. CDR3: CSALGSGQETQYF. The CDR3 DNA sequence: TGCAGTGCCCTGGGGTCCGGCCAAGAGACCCAGTACTTC.

In its sample, this clonotype was seen many times. The chain couples TRBV27 to TRBJ1-6; tentative D call: TRBD1 (6 bases). Germline loops: CDR1 MNHEY, CDR2 SMNVEV (reference sequence). The V end lost 2 bases, the J end lost 5 bases, and 10 bases lay between the germline ends. CDR3 length: 15 residues. The chain's CDR3 is CASSLMGHDNSPLHF. CDR3 coding DNA: TGTGCCAGCAGTTTAATGGGACATGATAATTCACCCCTCCACTTT.

The chain joins TRBV12-5 to TRBJ2-7; the D is unclear. Germline CDR1 LGHNT, CDR2 FRNRAP. The V gene lost 3 bases and the J gene lost 4 bases, with 4 bases spanning the gap. The CDR3 is 11 amino acids. The CDR3 spells CASGFYYEQYF. The CDR3 DNA follows: TGTGCTAGTGGTTTTTATTACGAGCAGTACTTC.

This sequence joins TRBV7-9 and TRBJ1-4; no clear D. CDR1 SEHNR and CDR2 FQNEAQ come from the germline V gene (reference sequence). The CDR3 runs to 15 residues. The V and J ends lost 5 bases and 6 bases respectively, with 16 bases between them. The CDR3 region has the DNA TGTGCCAGCAGCACACCGGGAGGGAGAGATGAAAAACTGTTTTTT. Protein product: CASSTPGGRDEKLFF. Looking up the rest from reference TRBV7-9 and TRBJ1-4 gives the full variable domain: DTGVSQNPRHKITKRGQNVTFRCDPISEHNRLYWYRQTLGQGPEFLTYFQNEAQLEKSRLLSDRFSAERPKGSFSTLEIQRTEQGDSAMYLCASSTPGGRDEKLFFGSGTQLSVL.

This clonotype was observed a handful of times. This rearrangement joins TRBV7-2 to TRBJ2-7; D is unresolved. Germline V gene lookup returns CDR1 SGHTA and CDR2 FQGNSA. The V end was cut by 0 bases, the J end by 6 bases, with 12 bases between. The length of the CDR3 is 14 residues. The CDR3 nucleotides are TGTGCCAGCAGCTTAGCGGTGGCTTCCGTCGAGCAGTACTTC. Its protein is CASSLAVASVEQYF.

This clonotype was picked up many times. This sequence joins TRBV20-1 and TRBJ1-6; 8 bases match TRBD1. From germline, CDR1 is DFQATT and CDR2 SNEGSKA (reference sequence). The CDR3 is 16 residues long. V dropped 3 bases and J dropped 0; count of bases not matched to a gene: 4. The CDR3 loop reads CSASTGGHSYNSPLHF. In nucleotides, the CDR3 is TGCAGTGCTAGCACAGGGGGACACTCCTATAATTCACCCCTCCACTTT.

This clonotype was recorded a few times. The rearrangement joins TRBV9 to TRBJ2-2; 9 nucleotides line up with TRBD1. Germline CDR1 and CDR2: SGDLS and YYNGEE. J gave up 3 bases and V 3 bases, and 3 bases lay outside the gene matches. The CDR3 length is 15 residues. The CDR3 nucleotides are TGTGCCAGCAGCGATGGGACAGGGCACACCGGGGAGCTGTTTTTT. It yields the protein CASSDGTGHTGELFF.

This clonotype has more than one count but fewer than ten. V and J are TRBV6-2 or TRBV6-3 and TRBJ2-5; the D call may be TRBD1 or TRBD2 (5 bases each). Trimming stripped 1 base from V and 4 bases from J, with 10 bases between. The CDR3 covers 14 residues. Germline V gives CDR1 MNHEY, CDR2 SVGEGT. This chain's CDR3 is CASSYFPGRETQYF. In nucleotides, the CDR3 is TGTGCCAGCAGTTACTTTCCAGGGAGAGAGACCCAGTACTTC.

This clonotype was counted a few times. The chain has TRBV12-3 or TRBV12-4 and TRBJ1-1; D remains unclear. Trimming cost V 5 bases and J 2 bases, with 6 bases left between them. The CDR3 is made up of 12 amino acids. CDR3 loop: CASSPHNTEAFF. Here the CDR3 DNA reads TGTGCCAGCAGTCCTCATAACACTGAAGCTTTCTTT.

The gene calls are TRBV12-3 or TRBV12-4 and TRBJ1-6, with D unresolved. Trimming removed 3 bases from V and 4 bases from J, with 4 bases in between. The CDR3 is 13 residues long. The CDR3 is CASSFIYNSPLHF. CDR3 nucleotides: TGTGCCAGCAGTTTTATTTATAATTCACCCCTCCACTTT.

V and J are TRBV12-3 or TRBV12-4 and TRBJ2-2; tentatively, D is TRBD2 (6 bases). V was pared by 8 bases and J by 5 bases, with 18 bases between. The CDR3 is 15 residues long. The CDR3 bases are TGTGCCAGCCCGCGCGGGGCCGTTAAGACCGGGGAGCTGTTTTTT. It yields the protein CASPRGAVKTGELFF.

This clonotype was picked up many times. The chain couples TRBV4-3 to TRBJ2-3, with unresolved D. The germline V gene has CDR1 LGHNA and CDR2 YSLEER. The CDR3 extends over 13 amino acids. V was trimmed by 0 bases and J by 6 bases, leaving 7 bases between them. CDR3 region: CASSQEQGDTQYF. The CDR3 DNA is TGCGCCAGCAGCCAAGAGCAAGGGGATACGCAGTATTTT.

This chain links TRBV29-1 with TRBJ2-7, with D unclear. Trimming cost V 3 bases and J 7 bases, with 13 bases left between them. The CDR3 runs to 12 residues. CDR1 is SQVTM and CDR2 is ANQGSEA in the germline V gene. CDR3 coding DNA: TGCAGCGTTGATAGGGCCTTCGGGGAGCAGTACTTC. This gives the protein CSVDRAFGEQYF.

In its sample, this clonotype was seen a few times. The V call is TRBV20-1, the J call TRBJ2-5, with a possible D match to TRBD1 (7 bases). The CDR3 is 12 amino acids. V lost 2 bases, J lost 4 bases, and 8 bases lay in between. Per germline, CDR1 DFQATT and CDR2 SNEGSKA (reference sequence). CDR3 loop: CSARQGGETQYF. The CDR3 region has the DNA TGCAGTGCTAGACAGGGGGGAGAGACCCAGTACTTC.

This chain joins TRBV7-8 and TRBJ2-7; D may be TRBD1 (5 bases). Between the trimmed V and J ends, which lost 5 bases and 6 bases, there was a span of 17 bases. The CDR3 consists of 14 residues. The V gene's germline CDR1 is SGHVS and CDR2 FQNEAQ. The CDR3 region is CASSKGIVRSEQYF. For the CDR3, the DNA is TGTGCCAGCAGCAAGGGGATCGTTCGGTCCGAGCAGTACTTC.

The chain combines TRBV20-1 with TRBJ2-1; 7 nucleotides align to TRBD2. Germline V CDR1 and CDR2: DFQATT, SNEGSKA (reference sequence). Losses at the gene ends were 3 bases for V and 4 bases for J; bases not matched to a gene: 9. The CDR3 sequence is 15 residues long. The CDR3 DNA is TGCAGTGCTAGGCAAAATAGCGGGCATTACAATGAGCAGTTCTTC. Amino acids: CSARQNSGHYNEQFF.

The V gene is TRBV5-5, the J gene TRBJ1-2; D may be TRBD1 (5 bases). The V end was cut by 4 bases, the J end by 8 bases, with 15 bases between. Germline V lookup: CDR1 SGHKS, CDR2 YYEKEE (reference sequence). The CDR3 sequence is 13 residues long. The CDR3 sequence is CASSLGREEGYTF. CDR3 DNA: TGTGCCAGCAGCCTCGGCAGGGAGGAAGGCTACACCTTC.

This rearrangement joins TRBV2 to TRBJ2-1; 7 bases map to TRBD2. The CDR3 runs 15 residues. Germline trimming cut 1 base from V and 5 bases from J; bases unmatched to any gene: 5. From germline, CDR1 is SNHLY and CDR2 FYNNEI. In DNA form, the CDR3 reads TGTGCCAGCAGTGAAGGGGACTACCTTAACAATGAGCAGTTCTTC. This codes for CASSEGDYLNNEQFF.

The gene calls are TRBV4-3 and TRBJ2-7, with D perhaps TRBD1 (5 bases). The CDR3 sequence is 14 residues long. V lost 0 bases, J lost 2 bases, and 8 bases lay in between. The V gene's germline CDR1 is LGHNA and CDR2 YSLEER. The CDR3 coding sequence is TGCGCCAGCAGCCAAGACAGGGATACCTACGAGCAGTACTTC. This codes for CASSQDRDTYEQYF.

This clonotype was counted between two and nine times. The chain uses TRBV6-2 or TRBV6-3 and TRBJ2-6; possibly TRBD1 or TRBD2 for D (5 bases each). CDR3 length equals 16 residues. The V end lost 6 bases, the J end lost 0 bases, and 12 bases lay between the germline ends. Germline CDR1 is MNHEY and CDR2 is SVGEGT. CDR3 amino acids: CASRRGRFSGANVLTF. CDR3 DNA sequence: TGTGCCAGCAGAAGGGGACGGTTCTCTGGGGCCAACGTCCTGACTTTC.

The chain employs TRBV6-1 and TRBJ2-1; 13 bases are a match to TRBD2. Germline V gene sequence: CDR1 MNHNS, CDR2 SASEGT. This CDR3 contains 13 residues. Germline trimming cut 6 bases from V and 10 bases from J; bases unmatched to any gene: 3. The chain's CDR3 is CASRGTSGNEQFF. CDR3 bases: TGTGCCAGCAGGGGGACTAGCGGGAACGAGCAGTTCTTC.